The 30 T cell receptor beta chains in this list originate from one sample, sequenced in a study of control samples from healthy donors and cancer patients. This table comes from immunoSEQ multiplex PCR, and its TCRdb copy is limited to in-frame clones, with some not included. Found here are 120,000 or so clones, 87% of them singletons; the top ten hold around 9%. The material sequenced was blood. The receptors derive from a middle-aged man in good health.

The V and J genes are TRBV7-9 and TRBJ1-6; D remains unclear. Looked up from germline, CDR1 is SEHNR and CDR2 is FQNEAQ (reference sequence). V lost 8 bases to trimming and J lost 7 bases, with 12 bases between them. The CDR3 extends over 13 amino acids. The DNA of the CDR3 is TGTGCCAGCGGGTCAAGGGAGAATTCACCCCTCCACTTT. Translated: CASGSRENSPLHF.

The chain has TRBV12-3 or TRBV12-4 and TRBJ1-2; a possible D gene is TRBD1 (5 bases). V lost 10 bases and J 0 bases, leaving 12 bases between the germline ends. There are 13 residues in the CDR3. The chain's CDR3 is CAIDSLANYGYTF. The CDR3 bases are TGTGCCATCGACAGTTTAGCTAACTATGGCTACACCTTC.

This sequence joins TRBV30 and TRBJ1-1, with 9 positions matching TRBD1. Trimming removed 0 bases from V and 1 base from J; junction bases left unmatched: 0. The CDR3 is 14 residues long. Germline-derived CDR1 and CDR2 are GTSNPN and SVGIG (reference sequence). The CDR3 nucleotides are TGTGCCTGGAGTGTGGGACAGGGGAACACTGAAGCTTTCTTT. Residues: CAWSVGQGNTEAFF.

The chain uses TRBV18 and TRBJ1-3; possible D gene TRBD1, 5 bases. This CDR3 contains 15 residues. The V end was cut by 6 bases, the J end by 3 bases, with 15 bases between. Looked up from germline, CDR1 is KGHSH and CDR2 is LQKENI. The CDR3 loop is CASSPGTASGNTIYF. For the CDR3, the DNA is TGTGCCAGCTCTCCCGGGACTGCGAGTGGAAACACCATATATTTT. Looking up the rest from reference TRBV18 and TRBJ1-3 gives the full variable domain: NAGVMQNPRHLVRRRGQEARLRCSPMKGHSHVYWYRQLPEEGLKFMVYLQKENIIDESGMPKERFSAEFPKEGPSILRIQQVVRGDSAAYFCASSPGTASGNTIYFGEGSWLTVV.

The chain employs TRBV6-6 and TRBJ1-1, with unresolved D. The CDR3 spans 16 residues. CDR1 is MNHNY, CDR2 SVGAGI, per germline (reference sequence). V was shortened by 5 bases and J by 0 bases, with 16 bases between the two germline ends. The CDR3 reads CASSTAPQHVNTEAFF. The DNA of the CDR3 is TGTGCCAGCAGTACCGCCCCCCAACATGTGAACACTGAAGCTTTCTTT.

A single count supports this clone. The same CDR3 also results from other DNA sequences found in this sample. The genes are TRBV3-1 (or the pseudogene TRBV3-2) and TRBJ2-7; 9 bases are shared with TRBD1. The CDR3 is 14 residues long. The ends lost 9 bases at V and 4 bases at J; junction bases unmatched: 10. Germline CDR1 is LGHDT and CDR2 is YNNKEL (reference sequence). The CDR3: CARNPGQGQYEQYF. The CDR3, as DNA: TGTGCCAGGAATCCGGGACAGGGACAATACGAGCAGTACTTC.

This clone was recorded at least ten times. V gene TRBV6-5 combines with J gene TRBJ1-6; maybe TRBD1 (5 bases). The length of the CDR3 is 14 residues. In germline, CDR1 is MNHEY, CDR2 SVGAGI. The V gene lost 2 bases and the J gene lost 8 bases, with 10 bases spanning the gap. The DNA of the CDR3 is TGTGCCAGCAGTTACGGCAGGGTCCATTCACCCCTCCACTTT. Amino acids: CASSYGRVHSPLHF.

The chain joins TRBV30 to TRBJ1-2, with D unclear. The CDR3 loop spans 13 amino acids. Trimming took off 0 bases at V and 10 bases at J, with 15 bases between the two ends. The germline V gene has CDR1 GTSNPN and CDR2 SVGIG (reference sequence). In DNA, the CDR3 is TGTGCCTGGAGTGTAGGGCCCCCAGGCCTCTACACCTTC. This gives the protein CAWSVGPPGLYTF.

The chain uses TRBV10-3 and TRBJ1-2; 9 nucleotides agree with TRBD1. J lost 1 base, V lost 0 bases, and 3 bases had no gene match. This CDR3 is 16 amino acids long. Germline lookup yields CDR1 ENHRY and CDR2 SYGVKD. CDR3 bases: TGTGCCATCAGTGAGTCCGGGACAGGGTATAACTATGGCTACACCTTC. It yields the protein CAISESGTGYNYGYTF.

The chain couples TRBV5-4 to TRBJ2-5; D not certain. The V and J ends lost 0 bases and 4 bases respectively, with 4 bases between them. The CDR3 totals 12 residues. CDR1 is SGHNT, CDR2 YYREEE, per germline (reference sequence). Here the CDR3 DNA reads TGTGCCAGCAGCTTGGATGGAGAGACCCAGTACTTC. Encoded protein: CASSLDGETQYF.

The rearrangement links TRBV7-2 to TRBJ1-6, with TRBD1 matching over 9 bases. V was pared by 0 bases and J by 4 bases, with 4 bases of the junction left unmatched. Germline values: CDR1 SGHTA, CDR2 FQGNSA. The CDR3 consists of 17 residues. The chain's CDR3 is CASSLARTGVYNSPLHF. The CDR3 region has the DNA TGTGCCAGCAGCTTAGCCCGGACAGGGGTTTATAATTCACCCCTCCACTTT.

V is TRBV9 and J is TRBJ1-4; TRBD1 matches at 9 bases. The V segment lost 5 bases and the J segment 11 bases; nucleotides outside the gene matches: 4. Germline CDR1 SGDLS, CDR2 YYNGEE. This CDR3 is built from 12 residues. The CDR3: CASRGTGQKLFF. CDR3 nucleotides: TGTGCCAGCAGAGGGACAGGGCAGAAACTGTTTTTT. The full variable domain, in which reference TRBV9 and TRBJ1-4 provide the parts outside the CDR3, is DSGVTQTPKHLITATGQRVTLRCSPRSGDLSVYWYQQSLDQGLQFLIQYYNGEERAKGNILERFSAQQFPDLHSELNLSSLELGDSALYFCASRGTGQKLFFGSGTQLSVL.

The chain links TRBV6-2 or TRBV6-3 to TRBJ1-3; D call uncertain. Germline-derived CDR1 and CDR2 are MNHEY and SVGEGT. The V end was cut by 6 bases, the J end by 1 base, with 13 bases between. The CDR3 covers 15 residues. CDR3 residues: CASSEWAYSGNTIYF. The CDR3 region has the DNA TGTGCCAGCAGCGAATGGGCATATTCTGGAAACACCATATATTTT.

The genes are TRBV2 and TRBJ2-1, with 12 bases that match TRBD2. V gave up 6 bases and J gave up 5 bases; unmatched junction bases: 5. The CDR3 sequence is 15 residues long. Germline CDR1 is SNHLY and CDR2 is FYNNEI. CDR3 region: CASRKLAGGDNEQFF. For the CDR3, the DNA is TGTGCCAGCAGAAAACTAGCGGGGGGCGACAATGAGCAGTTCTTC.

The chain is built from TRBV19 and TRBJ1-5; D remains unclear. Germline V gene data show CDR1 as LNHDA and CDR2 as SQIVND (reference sequence). Between the trimmed V and J ends, which lost 3 bases and 1 base, there was a span of 7 bases. The CDR3 has 14 residues. CDR3 residues: CASSIRRSNQPQHF. The DNA of the CDR3 is TGTGCCAGTAGTATTCGGAGGAGCAATCAGCCCCAGCATTTT.

The V call is TRBV6-4, the J call TRBJ2-3; 10 nucleotides align to TRBD2. J gave up 2 bases and V 4 bases, and 3 bases lay outside the gene matches. The germline CDR1 and CDR2 sequences are MRHNA and SNTAGT. The CDR3 covers 15 residues. The CDR3 DNA follows: TGTGCCAGCAGTGCAGCGGGGGGGATCACAGATACGCAGTATTTT. This encodes CASSAAGGITDTQYF.

The rearrangement uses TRBV7-9 and TRBJ1-2; D is perhaps TRBD1 (6 bases). This CDR3 comprises 15 residues. CDR1 is SEHNR, CDR2 FQNEAQ, per germline (reference sequence). V was pared by 4 bases and J by 4 bases, with 16 bases between. The CDR3, as DNA: TGTGCCAGCAGCTGGAGAGTCGGACAGAGCTATGGCTACACCTTC. This translates into CASSWRVGQSYGYTF.

J is TRBJ1-1 and V is TRBV19, with a tentative D call TRBD1 (5 bases). Trimming pared 3 bases from V and 1 base from J, leaving 15 bases between. CDR3 size: 16 residues. Germline V CDR1 and CDR2: LNHDA, SQIVND (reference sequence). The CDR3 DNA follows: TGTGCCAGTAGTATCCGACGACAGACTTCGAACACTGAAGCTTTCTTT. This codes for CASSIRRQTSNTEAFF.

The chain uses TRBV9 and TRBJ1-1; D call uncertain. Trimming pared 3 bases from V and 4 bases from J, leaving 13 bases between. The CDR3 totals 14 residues. Germline lookup yields CDR1 SGDLS and CDR2 YYNGEE. This chain's CDR3 is CASSGLGSSTEAFF. The DNA for the CDR3 is TGTGCCAGCAGCGGACTTGGGTCGTCCACTGAAGCTTTCTTT. Looking up the rest from reference TRBV9 and TRBJ1-1 gives the full variable domain: DSGVTQTPKHLITATGQRVTLRCSPRSGDLSVYWYQQSLDQGLQFLIQYYNGEERAKGNILERFSAQQFPDLHSELNLSSLELGDSALYFCASSGLGSSTEAFFGQGTRLTVV.

The chain links TRBV18 to TRBJ2-1, with D possibly matching TRBD1 (6 bases). V was cut by 4 bases and J by 5 bases, with 9 bases left in between. This CDR3 region has 13 residues. Germline CDR1 is KGHSH and CDR2 is LQKENI. The CDR3 DNA reads as TGTGCCAGCTCACTGGGACAAGACAATGAGCAGTTCTTC. Its translation: CASSLGQDNEQFF.

The rearrangement uses TRBV15 and TRBJ1-4, with TRBD1 identical over 9 bases. The CDR3 consists of 17 residues. The germline V gene has CDR1 LNHNV and CDR2 YYDKDF (reference sequence). Germline trimming cut 0 bases from V and 5 bases from J; bases unmatched to any gene: 7. DNA of the CDR3: TGTGCCACCAGCAGAGATCAGGGGACAGGGAAAAATGAAAAACTGTTTTTT. This sequence encodes CATSRDQGTGKNEKLFF.

This chain links TRBV6-5 with TRBJ1-2, with D perhaps TRBD1 (6 bases). The V and J ends lost 0 bases and 7 bases respectively, with 15 bases between them. The CDR3 is 15 residues long. In germline, CDR1 is MNHEY, CDR2 SVGAGI. CDR3 loop: CASSYSIRGRAGYTF. The CDR3 nucleotides read TGTGCCAGCAGTTACTCGATCCGGGGGCGGGCTGGCTACACCTTC.

The chain is built from TRBV29-1 and TRBJ1-1, with unresolved D. The V end lost 4 bases, the J end lost 7 bases, and 7 bases lay between the germline ends. Germline CDR1 and CDR2: SQVTM and ANQGSEA. This CDR3 has 10 amino acids. The CDR3 DNA is TGCAGCGTTGGAGTAGGTGAAGCTTTCTTT. Protein: CSVGVGEAFF.

The gene calls are TRBV2 and TRBJ2-7, with D unresolved. This CDR3 contains 12 residues. The germline V and J ends were trimmed by 2 bases and 4 bases, with 6 bases remaining between them. Germline assignment: CDR1 SNHLY and CDR2 FYNNEI. The CDR3 reads CASSESGYEQYF. CDR3 nucleotides: TGTGCCAGCAGTGAATCTGGGTACGAGCAGTACTTC.

This clone was detected only a few times. V gene TRBV4-3 combines with J gene TRBJ1-2, with 7 bases aligning to TRBD1. The germline V gene has CDR1 LGHNA and CDR2 YSLEER. With 1 base clipped from V and 6 bases from J, the junction kept 11 bases outside the gene matches. The CDR3 is made up of 16 amino acids. CDR3 protein: CASSQGPSGTVDGYTF. DNA for the CDR3: TGCGCCAGCAGCCAAGGGCCTTCCGGGACAGTGGATGGCTACACCTTC.

This clone was seen a single time. The DNA of the CDR3 is TGTGCCAGCTATCCAGCTAGGGGGACAGGGGATTTAGGAAATGAGCAGTTCTTC. This encodes CASYPARGTGDLGNEQFF. The chain employs TRBV5-5 and TRBJ2-1, with 10 bases that match TRBD1. V dropped 7 bases and J dropped 7; count of bases not matched to a gene: 20. The CDR3 runs to 18 residues. Germline V gene lookup returns CDR1 SGHKS and CDR2 YYEKEE (reference sequence).

J is TRBJ1-5 and V is TRBV5-8; TRBD1 matches 7 bases. CDR3 length: 17 amino acids. Looked up from germline, CDR1 is SGHTS and CDR2 is YDEGEE. With V trimmed by 2 bases and J by 0 bases, 8 bases remained unmatched. The CDR3 DNA sequence: TGTGCCAGCAGCTTCCTTATACAGGGGTATAGCAATCAGCCCCAGCATTTT. This encodes CASSFLIQGYSNQPQHF.

This clone was recorded only once. This sequence joins TRBV5-1 and TRBJ2-3; 8 nucleotides match TRBD2. Germline CDR1 reads SGHRS; CDR2 reads YFSETQ. The CDR3 has 14 residues. With V trimmed by 4 bases and J by 6 bases, 7 bases remained unmatched. CDR3 in amino acids: CASSAGGASDTQYF. For the CDR3, the DNA is TGCGCCAGCAGCGCGGGGGGAGCCTCGGATACGCAGTATTTT.

The chain couples TRBV6-5 to TRBJ2-3; TRBD2 is a possible D gene (5 bases). The germline V gene encodes CDR1 MNHEY and CDR2 SVGAGI. The CDR3 covers 15 residues. V lost 1 base, J lost 5 bases, and 13 bases lay in between. CDR3 sequence reads: CASSYLTRDRDTQYF. The DNA for the CDR3 is TGTGCCAGCAGTTACTTGACACGGGATCGAGATACGCAGTATTTT.

The V call is TRBV10-1, the J call TRBJ2-3; a possible D gene is TRBD2 (5 bases). V was trimmed by 7 bases and J by 0 bases, leaving 8 bases between them. The germline V gene has CDR1 WNHNN and CDR2 SYGVQD (reference sequence). The length of the CDR3 is 13 residues. Written as DNA, the CDR3 is TGCGCCAGCACAGCGGATAGCACAGATACGCAGTATTTT. Translated, it gives CASTADSTDTQYF.